The 4 T cell receptor beta chains listed next were all sequenced from one sample in a study of CD8+ T cells in alopecia areata. Indicated treatment: oral pan-JAK inhibitor, 5-10 mg twice daily. As the sequencing template, cDNA was produced by extracting RNA and reverse transcribing it. This table comes from immunoSEQ multiplex PCR, and its TCRdb copy is limited to in-frame clones, with some not included. The sample yields about 200,000 clones, 64% seen once. The input for sequencing was CD4+ T cells sorted from blood, taken at week 4, from a patient treated with tofacitinib. Source of these receptors: a human donor with alopecia areata.

The V and J genes are TRBV5-1 and TRBJ2-5; TRBD1 matches at 8 bases. V gave up 1 base and J gave up 5 bases; unmatched junction bases: 10. Germline loops: CDR1 SGHRS, CDR2 YFSETQ. The CDR3 spans 16 residues. CDR3 amino acids: CASSLRDRSFQETQYF. CDR3 sequence (DNA): TGCGCCAGCAGCTTGAGGGACAGGTCGTTCCAGGAGACCCAGTACTTC.

This sequence joins TRBV5-1 and TRBJ2-5, with D maybe TRBD1 (6 bases). The length of the CDR3 is 15 residues. The germline CDR1 and CDR2 sequences are SGHRS and YFSETQ. V lost 7 bases to trimming and J lost 4 bases, with 20 bases between them. DNA for the CDR3: TGCGCCAGCTCCAAGGACCCAGGGGTAAGAGAGACCCAGTACTTC. Translating gives CASSKDPGVRETQYF. The entire variable domain, with the rest obtained from reference TRBV5-1 and TRBJ2-5, is as follows: KAGVTQTPRYLIKTRGQQVTLSCSPISGHRSVSWYQQTPGQGLQFLFEYFSETQRNKGNFPGRFSGRQFSNSRSEMNVSTLELGDSALYLCASSKDPGVRETQYFGPGTRLLVL.

J is TRBJ2-5 and V is TRBV5-1; 9 positions match TRBD1. The CDR3 has 14 amino acids. CDR1 and CDR2 from the germline V gene are SGHRS and YFSETQ. Trimming removed 4 bases from V and 5 bases from J; junction bases left unmatched: 6. The CDR3 DNA reads TGCGCCAGCAGCACGGGACAGGGTGGGGAGACCCAGTACTTC. Its protein is CASSTGQGGETQYF.

About this clone: No conserved phenylalanine or tryptophan is present at the end of the CDR3, so a read error is the likely explanation. The chain recombines TRBV7-8 with TRBJ1-1, with D perhaps TRBD1 (6 bases). Trimming removed 2 bases from V and 0 bases from J, with 7 bases in between. Germline CDR1 SGHVS, CDR2 FQNEAQ. This CDR3 is built from 14 residues. CDR3 bases: TGTGCCAGCAGCTTAACAGGGATGAACACTGAAGCTTTCTCT. As protein: CASSLTGMNTEAFS.